This TCR beta chain was captured in a study of molecular identifiers for immune sequencing clone quantification. The study, taken as a whole, reports: Underestimation of highly expanded clone sizes could arise where identical TCR molecules share a barcode. Under 1% of molecules in naive cells, but over 98% of effector molecules, belonged to clones above 20 RNA copies.

Making the bulk TCR libraries relied on previously described methods and listed TCR primers. TCRdb passed the PCR reads through MiXCR, listing each CDR3 protein once. The table has nearly 55,000 distinct CDR3 sequences, 36% seen once; the top ten hold 3% to 4%. Naive CD8 T cells underwent sorting with the CD8+CD4-CCR7+CD45RA+ definition. About this clonotype: What it binds is unknown.

The receptor comes from a human donor in good health. Some libraries in this study had Jurkat cell RNA spiked in. Sequenced: naive CD8+ T cells from blood, with Jurkat cell RNA spiked in. Specified subset: FACS-sorted CD8+CD4-CCR7+CD45RA+ naive T cells.

The CDR3 is CASGAADYAEQFF. The DNA of the CDR3 is TGTGCCAGCGGGGCGGCAGACTATGCTGAGCAGTTCTTC. This sequence joins TRBV6-1 and TRBJ2-1; D might be TRBD1 or TRBD2, each matching 5 bases. In germline, CDR1 is MNHNS, CDR2 SASEGT. Trimming stripped 8 bases from V and 9 bases from J, with 17 bases between. The CDR3 length is 13 residues.